This T cell receptor beta chain was documented in a study of brain T cells in children with intractable seizures. General study findings and limits: Viral specificity was inferred only from CDR3 similarity; HCMV serostatus was unknown.

As for this clone: Antigen unknown.

The time point was: blood from clinic visit 5 months post-surgery; TSC patient then seizure free. Patients received at least one anti-epileptic drug before surgery. The repertoire was sequenced with immunoSEQ multiplex PCR; TCRdb's copy has only in-frame clones and lacks some. The data contain 300,000 to 400,000 clones, approximately 93% of them seen just once; the ten biggest clones take up under 7%. The V and J ends lost 1 base and 8 bases respectively, with 9 bases between them. Germline CDR1 is SEHNR and CDR2 is FQNEAQ (reference sequence). The CDR3 is made up of 13 amino acids. This sequence originates from a boy younger than two with tuberous sclerosis and intractable seizures. This specimen consisted of peripheral blood, obtained more than 4 months after surgery. The chain employs TRBV7-9 and TRBJ2-1; possibly TRBD2 for D (6 bases). The CDR3 DNA reads as TGTGCCAGCAGCTTAGGGAGGGCGGATGAGCAGTTCTTC. It specifies CASSLGRADEQFF.